Listed below are T cell receptor beta chains from one sample, sequenced in a study of tumor-infiltrating lymphocytes in primary liver carcinoma. TCRdb processed the multiplex PCR reads anew with MiXCR; each CDR3 protein has one entry. This table has 150,000 to 200,000 distinct CDR3 sequences, about 85% appearing once. The specimen sequenced was tumor tissue from primary liver carcinoma. The receptor set was obtained from a man aged 40-50 years with primary liver carcinoma and hepatitis B virus infection. Both conserved end residues are part of each CDR3. A D gene is named only where the DNA matches it firmly. Only some rows state a clone size, as once, few, many or a class for expanded clones.

.,TRBV11-2,TRBJ2-7,TRBD2,CASSLGEGRTSGHSSYEQYF,TGTGCCAGCAGCTTGGGGGAAGGGAGGACTAGCGGGCACAGCTCCTACGAGCAGTACTTC
once,TRBV19,TRBJ2-7,.,CASSMTGTSYEQYF,TGTGCCAGTAGTATGACTGGGACCTCCTACGAGCAGTACTTC
.,TRBV4-1,TRBJ2-7,.,CARSQDMALAMAQYF,TGCGCCAGGAGCCAAGATATGGCATTAGCCATGGCGCAGTACTTC
.,TRBV5-6,TRBJ2-6,.,CASSSVCVQTF,TGTGCCAGTAGCTCCGTGTGCGTCCAGACTTTC
.,TRBV4-2,TRBJ2-1,TRBD2,CASSPYLAGPYNEQFF,TGTGCCAGCAGCCCATACCTAGCGGGACCCTACAATGAGCAGTTCTTC
.,TRBV6-2/TRBV6-3,TRBJ2-5,.,CANSQSTVAREETQYF,TGTGCCAACAGTCAATCGACGGTAGCGCGCGAAGAGACCCAGTACTTC
.,TRBV6-1,TRBJ2-2,.,CASSPTVIPGELFF,TGTGCCAGCAGTCCGACGGTGATTCCCGGGGAGCTGTTTTTT
.,TRBV11-1,TRBJ1-6,.,CASCRTLVSPLHF,TGTGCTAGCTGCCGGACACTGGTTTCACCCCTCCACTTC
.,TRBV20-1,TRBJ2-5,.,CNARMDQLLLKETQYF,TGCAATGCTAGAATGGACCAACTGCTTTTAAAAGAGACCCAGTACTTC
.,TRBV12-3/TRBV12-4,TRBJ1-1,.,CAGNFGQGNMNTEAFF,TGTGCCGGCAATTTCGGTCAGGGGAACATGAACACTGAAGCTTTCTTT
.,TRBV29-1,TRBJ2-1,.,CSVVPPGQLDNEQFF,TGCAGCGTCGTCCCCCCAGGACAGCTAGACAATGAGCAGTTTTTC
.,TRBV6-1,TRBJ2-5,.,CASRGSYSGETRYF,TGTGCCAGCAGGGGTTCCTACAGTGGTGAGACCCGGTACTTC
.,TRBV30,TRBJ2-3,.,CAWSQADTQYF,TGTGCCTGGAGTCAAGCGGACACGCAGTATTTT
.,TRBV11-3,TRBJ1-2,TRBD1,CASSSTGQSASHSGYIF,TGTGCCAGCAGCTCAACGGGACAGTCCGCATCCCACTCCGGCTACATCTTC
.,TRBV6-9,TRBJ2-6,TRBD1,CAGRGGVRSSGANVLTF,TGTGCCGGAAGAGGGGGCGTTCGAAGCTCTGGGGCCAACGTCCTGACTTTC
once,TRBV29-1,TRBJ2-2,.,CSVAQNPTWELFF,TGCAGCGTTGCACAAAATCCGACCTGGGAGCTGTTTTTT
.,TRBV7-2,TRBJ2-7,.,CASSRGWVGGPPQLSYEQYF,TGTGCCAGCAGCCGCGGATGGGTAGGGGGTCCCCCTCAACTATCCTACGAGCAGTACTTC